This is a list of T cell receptor beta chains from one sample in a study of beta chain features in type 1 diabetes. Using immunoSEQ multiplex PCR, the repertoire was profiled, and TCRdb retains in-frame clones only, with some absent. The sample lists fewer than 200,000 clones, approximately 10% occurring once. Material: central memory CD4+ T cells from blood. All receptors come from a man aged 30-40 years with type 1 diabetes. Each CDR3 is given with its conserved first and last residue. Fields, in order: V gene, J gene, D gene, clone size, CDR3 protein, CDR3 DNA. A D gene is named only where the DNA matches it firmly. The size of a clone is reported for some rows only, either as once, few or many, or as a class for expanded clones.

V: TRBV5-1
J: TRBJ2-3
D: TRBD2
size: few
CDR3: CASSLEAGGGTQYF
DNA: TGCGCCAGCAGCTTGGAAGCGGGAGGTGGTACGCAGTATTTT

V: TRBV28
J: TRBJ2-2
D: .
size: few
CDR3: CASSLSGGRNTGELFF
DNA: TGTGCCAGCAGTTTATCGGGCGGGCGCAACACCGGGGAGCTGTTTTTT

V: TRBV6-5
J: TRBJ1-5
D: .
size: few
CDR3: CASNNPTGKNQPQHF
DNA: TGTGCCAGCAACAACCCCACAGGAAAAAATCAGCCCCAGCATTTT

V: TRBV5-1
J: TRBJ2-1
D: .
size: .
CDR3: CASSLGTSVYEQFF
DNA: TGCGCCAGCAGCTTGGGAACCAGCGTCTATGAGCAGTTCTTC

V: TRBV28
J: TRBJ2-7
D: TRBD1
size: few
CDR3: CASRRTGPSYEQYF
DNA: TGTGCCAGCCGGAGGACAGGGCCCTCCTACGAGCAGTACTTC

V: TRBV4-2
J: TRBJ2-3
D: .
size: few
CDR3: CASSQGLADTQYF
DNA: TGTGCCAGCAGCCAAGGCCTAGCAGATACGCAGTATTTT

V: TRBV6-1
J: TRBJ2-7
D: .
size: .
CDR3: CASSGPTSTWEQYF
DNA: TGTGCCAGCAGTGGGCCAACATCCACGTGGGAGCAGTACTTC

V: TRBV28
J: TRBJ2-3
D: TRBD2
size: .
CDR3: CASSLGGRRADTQYF
DNA: TGTGCCAGCAGTTTGGGGGGGAGGAGGGCAGATACGCAGTATTTT

V: TRBV30
J: TRBJ1-4
D: .
size: few
CDR3: CAWSGLSGEKLFF
DNA: TGTGCCTGGAGTGGCTTGAGCGGTGAAAAACTGTTTTTT

V: TRBV2
J: TRBJ1-2
D: TRBD1
size: many
CDR3: CASTRDRNYGYTF
DNA: TGTGCCAGCACCCGGGACAGAAACTATGGCTACACCTTC

V: TRBV11-2
J: TRBJ2-1
D: .
size: few
CDR3: CASSLVLQDGEQFF
DNA: TGTGCCAGCAGCTTAGTCCTCCAGGATGGTGAGCAGTTCTTC